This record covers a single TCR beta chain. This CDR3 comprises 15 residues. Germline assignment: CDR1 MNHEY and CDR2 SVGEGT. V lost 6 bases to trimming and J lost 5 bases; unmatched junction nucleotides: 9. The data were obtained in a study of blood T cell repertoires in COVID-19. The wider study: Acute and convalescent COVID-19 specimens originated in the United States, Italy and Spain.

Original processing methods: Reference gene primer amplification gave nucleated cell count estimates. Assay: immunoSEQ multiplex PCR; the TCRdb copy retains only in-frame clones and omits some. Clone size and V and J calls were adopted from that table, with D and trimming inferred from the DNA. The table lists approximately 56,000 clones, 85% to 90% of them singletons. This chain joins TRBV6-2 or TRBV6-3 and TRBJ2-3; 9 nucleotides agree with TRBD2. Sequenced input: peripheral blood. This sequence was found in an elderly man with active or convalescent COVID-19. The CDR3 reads CASSELAGVVDTQYF. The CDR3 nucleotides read TGTGCCAGCAGCGAATTAGCGGGAGTTGTAGATACGCAGTATTTT.